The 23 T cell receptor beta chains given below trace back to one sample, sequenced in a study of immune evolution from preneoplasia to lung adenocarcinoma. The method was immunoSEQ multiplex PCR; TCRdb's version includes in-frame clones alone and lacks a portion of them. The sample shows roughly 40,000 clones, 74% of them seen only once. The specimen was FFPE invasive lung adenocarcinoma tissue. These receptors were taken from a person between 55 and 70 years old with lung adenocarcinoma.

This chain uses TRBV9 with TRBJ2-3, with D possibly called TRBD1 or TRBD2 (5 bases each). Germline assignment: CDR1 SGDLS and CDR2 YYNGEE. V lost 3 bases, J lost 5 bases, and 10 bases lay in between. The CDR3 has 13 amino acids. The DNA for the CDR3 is TGTGCCAGCAGCGGGGGGAGTGGAGATACGCAGTATTTT. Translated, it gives CASSGGSGDTQYF.

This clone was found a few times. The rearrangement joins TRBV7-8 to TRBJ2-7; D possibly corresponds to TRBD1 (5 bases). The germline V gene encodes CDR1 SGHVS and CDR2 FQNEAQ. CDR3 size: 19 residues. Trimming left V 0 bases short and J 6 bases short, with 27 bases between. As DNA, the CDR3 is TGTGCCAGCAGCTTAGCGCTTGTAGGATTTACAGACAGAATAGGCGAGCAGTACTTC. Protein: CASSLALVGFTDRIGEQYF.

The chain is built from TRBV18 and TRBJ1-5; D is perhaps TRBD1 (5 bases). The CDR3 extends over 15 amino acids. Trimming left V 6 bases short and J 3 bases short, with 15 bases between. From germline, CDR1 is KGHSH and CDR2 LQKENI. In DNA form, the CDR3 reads TGTGCCAGCTCCTCGAGCCAGGGCAACAATCAGCCCCAGCATTTT. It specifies CASSSSQGNNQPQHF.

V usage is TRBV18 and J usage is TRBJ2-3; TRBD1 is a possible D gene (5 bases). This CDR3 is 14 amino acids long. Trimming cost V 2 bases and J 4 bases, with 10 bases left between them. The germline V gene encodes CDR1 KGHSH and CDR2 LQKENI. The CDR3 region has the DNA TGTGCCAGCTCACCAACCAGGGCGGCAGATACGCAGTATTTT. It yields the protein CASSPTRAADTQYF.

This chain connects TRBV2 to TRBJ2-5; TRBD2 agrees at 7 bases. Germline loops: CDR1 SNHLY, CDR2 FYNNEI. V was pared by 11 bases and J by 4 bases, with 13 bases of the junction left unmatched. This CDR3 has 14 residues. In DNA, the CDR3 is TGTGCCGGGGGAGGGAACACCCGCGGAGAGACCCAGTACTTC. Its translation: CAGGGNTRGETQYF.

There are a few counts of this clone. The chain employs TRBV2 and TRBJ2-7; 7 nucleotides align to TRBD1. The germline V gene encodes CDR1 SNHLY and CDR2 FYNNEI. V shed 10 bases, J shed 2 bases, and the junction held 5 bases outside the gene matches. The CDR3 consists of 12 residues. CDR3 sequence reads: CATGTEPYEQYF. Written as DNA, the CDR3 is TGTGCCACCGGGACAGAGCCCTACGAGCAGTACTTC.

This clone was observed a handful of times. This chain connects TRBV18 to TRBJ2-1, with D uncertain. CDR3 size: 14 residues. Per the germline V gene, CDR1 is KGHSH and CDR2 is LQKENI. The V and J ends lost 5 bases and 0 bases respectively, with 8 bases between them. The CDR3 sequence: CASSGGPSYNEQFF. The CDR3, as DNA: TGTGCCAGCTCAGGCGGACCCTCCTACAATGAGCAGTTCTTC.

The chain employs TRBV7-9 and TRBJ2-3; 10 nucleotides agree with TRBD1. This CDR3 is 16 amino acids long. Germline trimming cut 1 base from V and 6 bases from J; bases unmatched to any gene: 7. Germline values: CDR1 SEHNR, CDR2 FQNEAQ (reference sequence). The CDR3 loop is CASSLGRQGAFDTQYF. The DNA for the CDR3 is TGTGCCAGCAGCTTAGGGCGACAGGGGGCTTTTGATACGCAGTATTTT.

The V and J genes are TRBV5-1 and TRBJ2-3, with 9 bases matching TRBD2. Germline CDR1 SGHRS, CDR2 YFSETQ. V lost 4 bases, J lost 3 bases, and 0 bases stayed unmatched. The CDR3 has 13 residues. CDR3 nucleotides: TGCGCCAGCAGCAGCGGGAGGACAGATACGCAGTATTTT. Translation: CASSSGRTDTQYF.

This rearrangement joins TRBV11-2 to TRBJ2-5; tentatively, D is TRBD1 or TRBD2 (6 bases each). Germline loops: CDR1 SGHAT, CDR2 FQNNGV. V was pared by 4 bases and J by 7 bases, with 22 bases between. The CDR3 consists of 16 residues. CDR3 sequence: CASSSDATGARRTQYF. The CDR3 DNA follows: TGTGCCAGCAGCTCCGACGCTACGGGGGCGCGCCGGACCCAGTACTTC.

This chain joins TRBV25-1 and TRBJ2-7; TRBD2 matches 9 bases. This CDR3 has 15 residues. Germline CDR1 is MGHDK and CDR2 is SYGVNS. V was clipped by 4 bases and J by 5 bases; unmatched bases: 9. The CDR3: CASSGEGLARDEQYF. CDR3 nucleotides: TGTGCCAGCAGTGGCGAGGGACTAGCAAGAGACGAGCAGTACTTC.

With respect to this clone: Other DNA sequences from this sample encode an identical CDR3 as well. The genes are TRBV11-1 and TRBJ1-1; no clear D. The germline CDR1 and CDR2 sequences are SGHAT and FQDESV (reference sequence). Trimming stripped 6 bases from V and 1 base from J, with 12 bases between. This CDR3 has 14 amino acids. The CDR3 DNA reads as TGTGCCAGCAGTAACTGGGGAAAGAACACTGAAGCTTTCTTT. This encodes CASSNWGKNTEAFF.

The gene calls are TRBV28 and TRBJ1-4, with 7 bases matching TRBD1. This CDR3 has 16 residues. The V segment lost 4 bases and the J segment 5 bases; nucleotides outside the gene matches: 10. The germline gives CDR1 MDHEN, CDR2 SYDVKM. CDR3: CASSSSSGQTNEKLFF. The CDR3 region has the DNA TGTGCCAGCAGTTCATCCTCGGGACAGACCAATGAAAAACTGTTTTTT.

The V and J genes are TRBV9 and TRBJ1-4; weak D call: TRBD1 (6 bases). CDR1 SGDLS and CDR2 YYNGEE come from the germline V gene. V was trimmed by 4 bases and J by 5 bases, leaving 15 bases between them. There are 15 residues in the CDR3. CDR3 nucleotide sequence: TGTGCCAGCAGCCCGGAACAGGGTTGGAATGAAAAACTGTTTTTT. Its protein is CASSPEQGWNEKLFF.

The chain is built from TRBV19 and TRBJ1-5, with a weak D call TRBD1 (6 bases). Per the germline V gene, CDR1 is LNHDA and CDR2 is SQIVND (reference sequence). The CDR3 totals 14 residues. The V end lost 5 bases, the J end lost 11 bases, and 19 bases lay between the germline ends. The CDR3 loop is CASSVDRTFSSQHF. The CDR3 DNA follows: TGTGCCAGTAGTGTCGACAGGACCTTCTCGTCCCAGCATTTT. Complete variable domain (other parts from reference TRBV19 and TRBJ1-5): DGGITQSPKYLFRKEGQNVTLSCEQNLNHDAMYWYRQDPGQGLRLIYYSQIVNDFQKGDIAEGYSVSREKKESFPLTVTSAQKNPTAFYLCASSVDRTFSSQHFGDGTRLSIL.

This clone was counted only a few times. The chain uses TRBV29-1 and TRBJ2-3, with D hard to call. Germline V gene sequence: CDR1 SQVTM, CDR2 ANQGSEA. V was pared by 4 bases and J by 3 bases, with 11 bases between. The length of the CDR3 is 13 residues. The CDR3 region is CSVGGSQTDTQYF. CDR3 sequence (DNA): TGCAGCGTTGGCGGCAGCCAAACAGATACGCAGTATTTT.

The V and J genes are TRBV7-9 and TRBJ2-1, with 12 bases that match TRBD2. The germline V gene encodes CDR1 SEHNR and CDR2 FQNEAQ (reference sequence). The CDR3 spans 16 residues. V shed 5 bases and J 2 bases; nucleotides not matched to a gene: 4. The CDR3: CASSTRLAGAYNEQFF. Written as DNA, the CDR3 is TGTGCCAGCAGCACCCGACTAGCGGGAGCCTACAATGAGCAGTTCTTC.

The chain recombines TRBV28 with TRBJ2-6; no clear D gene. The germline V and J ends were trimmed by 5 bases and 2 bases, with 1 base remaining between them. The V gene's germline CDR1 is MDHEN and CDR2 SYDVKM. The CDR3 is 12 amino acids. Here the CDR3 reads CASSAGANVLTF. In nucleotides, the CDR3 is TGTGCCAGCAGTGCTGGGGCCAACGTCCTGACTTTC.

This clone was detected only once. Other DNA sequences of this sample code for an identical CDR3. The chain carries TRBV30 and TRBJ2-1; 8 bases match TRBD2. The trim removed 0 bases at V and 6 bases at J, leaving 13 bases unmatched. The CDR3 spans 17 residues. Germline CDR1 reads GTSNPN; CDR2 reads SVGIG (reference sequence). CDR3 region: CAWSVRGLAGVPNEQFF. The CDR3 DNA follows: TGTGCCTGGAGTGTAAGAGGACTAGCAGGAGTTCCCAATGAGCAGTTCTTC.

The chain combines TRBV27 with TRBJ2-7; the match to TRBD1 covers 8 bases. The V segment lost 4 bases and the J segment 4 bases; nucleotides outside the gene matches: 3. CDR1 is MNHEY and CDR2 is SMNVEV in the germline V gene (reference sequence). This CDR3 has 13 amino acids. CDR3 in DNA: TGTGCCAGCAGTTCCGGGACAGGATACGAGCAGTACTTC. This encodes CASSSGTGYEQYF.

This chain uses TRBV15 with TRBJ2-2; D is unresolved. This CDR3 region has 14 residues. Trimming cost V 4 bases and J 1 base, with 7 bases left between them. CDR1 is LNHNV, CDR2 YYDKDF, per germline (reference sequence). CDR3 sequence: CATSNELNTGELFF. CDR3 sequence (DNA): TGTGCCACCAGCAACGAGTTGAACACCGGGGAGCTGTTTTTT.

The CDR3 is CASSLGTSGPSTDTQYF. The CDR3 nucleotides are TGCGCCAGCAGCCTCGGGACTAGCGGGCCGAGCACAGATACGCAGTATTTT. This chain uses TRBV5-1 with TRBJ2-3, with TRBD2 matching 12 bases. V lost 4 bases, J lost 0 bases, and 6 bases stayed unmatched. Germline V gene lookup returns CDR1 SGHRS and CDR2 YFSETQ. This CDR3 region has 17 residues.

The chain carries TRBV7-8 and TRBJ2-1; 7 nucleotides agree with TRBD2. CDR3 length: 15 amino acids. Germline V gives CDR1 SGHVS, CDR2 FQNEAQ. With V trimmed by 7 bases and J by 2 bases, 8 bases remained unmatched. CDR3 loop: CASTGGLAAYNEQFF. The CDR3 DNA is TGTGCCAGCACCGGGGGTCTAGCGGCCTACAATGAGCAGTTCTTC.